Listed below are T cell receptor beta chains from one sample, sequenced in a study of T cell responses to AZD1222 COVID-19 vaccine. Generated by immunoSEQ multiplex PCR, the TCRdb table keeps only in-frame clones and is missing some. Among around 250,000 clones listed, approximately 93% were seen once. The sequencing used peripheral blood, collected on day 0 of AZD1222 vaccination. Every receptor here comes from an adult in good health. Both conserved end residues are part of each CDR3. The D gene is left open where the match is weak. The size entry is marked missing in some rows and otherwise reads once, few, many or a size class.

TRBJ2-5 | . | TRBV10-1 | 16 | TRBD2 | TGCGCCAGCAGTGTGGCGGGGGATTTAGATCAAGAGACCCAGTACTTC | CASSVAGDLDQETQYF
TRBJ1-5 | once | TRBV4-3 | 18 | . | TGCGCCAGCAGCCAAGATTTTGGCAGGGAAGCTTTCACTCAGCCCCAGCATTTT | CASSQDFGREAFTQPQHF
TRBJ1-4 | . | TRBV4-2 | 16 | TRBD1 | TGTGCCAGCAGCCAAGTGGACAGGGAGGTGAATGAAAAACTGTTTTTT | CASSQVDREVNEKLFF
TRBJ2-7 | . | TRBV20-1 | 11 | . | TGCAGTGCTAGGACTGCGTACGAGCAGTACTTC | CSARTAYEQYF
TRBJ2-6 | . | TRBV28 | 17 | . | TGTGCCAGCAGTTCCTTGGGCCCGGGCTTAGGGGCCAACGTCCTGACTTTC | CASSSLGPGLGANVLTF
TRBJ2-7 | . | TRBV28 | 11 | . | TGTGCCAGCACCTCACGGCGCGAGCAGTACTTC | CASTSRREQYF
TRBJ2-1 | . | TRBV9 | 13 | . | TGTGCCAGCAGCACCCCCACAGACAATGAGCAGTTCTTC | CASSTPTDNEQFF
TRBJ2-2 | . | TRBV7-9 | 12 | . | TGTGCCAGCAGTTTGAAGACCGGGGAGCTGTTTTTT | CASSLKTGELFF
TRBJ1-6 | . | TRBV5-4 | 15 | TRBD1 | TGTGCCAGCAGCGACAGGGGGGCCTATAATTCACCCCTCCACTTT | CASSDRGAYNSPLHF
TRBJ2-7 | once | TRBV10-3 | 12 | . | TGTGCCATCAGTGAGGGAGGCTACGAGCAGTACTTC | CAISEGGYEQYF
TRBJ2-7 | . | TRBV6-5 | 15 | TRBD1 | TGTGCCAGCAGTTACATAGGACAGGGTATCTACGAGCAGTACTTC | CASSYIGQGIYEQYF
TRBJ1-1 | . | TRBV6-5 | 15 | . | TGTGCCAGCAGTTACGCGGGACACCAAAACACTGAAGCTTTCTTT | CASSYAGHQNTEAFF
TRBJ2-5 | once | TRBV28 | 13 | . | TGTGCCAGCAGTTATGGGGGGCGACAGACCCAGTACTTC | CASSYGGRQTQYF
TRBJ2-2 | . | TRBV27 | 16 | TRBD2 | TGTGCCAGCAGGGGGGGACTAGCGAGACTCGGAGGGGAGCTGTTTTTT | CASRGGLARLGGELFF
TRBJ2-1 | . | TRBV3-1/TRBV3-2 | 17 | TRBD1 | TGTGCCAGCAGCCAAGTGGGGACAGGGAGCTCCTACAATGAGCAGTTCTTC | CASSQVGTGSSYNEQFF
TRBJ2-5 | . | TRBV7-8 | 14 | . | TGTGCCAGCAGCCCAGGACGGCACCAAGAGACCCAGTACTTC | CASSPGRHQETQYF
TRBJ2-7 | . | TRBV6-2/TRBV6-3 | 15 | . | TGTGCCAGCAGTGGACTATGGGACAGCTCCTACGAGCAGTACTTC | CASSGLWDSSYEQYF
TRBJ2-1 | . | TRBV5-1 | 14 | . | TGCGCCAGCAGCTTGGACCTAGCTCTCAATGAGCAGTTCTTC | CASSLDLALNEQFF
TRBJ1-6 | . | TRBV9 | 16 | TRBD1 | TGTGCCAGCAGCGTAGAACCCGAACAGGGGATCGTACCCCTCCACTTT | CASSVEPEQGIVPLHF
TRBJ1-6 | . | TRBV25-1 | 14 | . | TGTGCCAGCAGTCCCGATGCCTATAATTCACCCCTCCACTTT | CASSPDAYNSPLHF
TRBJ1-1 | . | TRBV7-9 | 15 | TRBD1 | TGTGCCAGCAGCCTTCAGGGGGCAGGAAACACTGAAGCTTTCTTT | CASSLQGAGNTEAFF
TRBJ1-6 | . | TRBV3-1/TRBV3-2 | 13 | . | TGTGCCAGCAGCCCGGGGGACAATTCACCCCTCCACTTT | CASSPGDNSPLHF
TRBJ1-2 | . | TRBV2 | 16 | TRBD1 | TGTGCCAGCAGGGGGGGTAGGGGACAGACCTATTATGGCTACACCTTC | CASRGGRGQTYYGYTF
TRBJ2-3 | . | TRBV7-7 | 13 | . | TGTGCTAGCAGCAAGGACGCCCTAGATACGCAGTATTTT | CASSKDALDTQYF